The rows below give T cell receptor beta chains drawn from one sample of a study of OX40 agonist ivuxolimab in advanced cancers. Generated by immunoSEQ multiplex PCR, the TCRdb table keeps only in-frame clones and is missing some. The profile shows some 62,000 clones, 75% to 95% of them singletons. The sequencing used CD4+ or CD8+ T cells sorted from blood, collected in a trial of the OX40 agonist ivuxolimab. The receptors here all came from an adult with an advanced solid tumor such as melanoma, head and neck, liver or kidney cancer. CDR3s include the opening cysteine and the closing phenylalanine or tryptophan. The D gene is left open where the match is weak. The size entry is marked missing in some rows and otherwise reads once, few, many or a size class.

abundance | j_gene | v_gene | d_gene | CDR3nt | CDR3aa
NA | TRBJ1-2 | TRBV30 | TRBD1 | TGTGCCTGGAGTGTACGGAGGACAGGGGGCCAGGGCTACACCTTC | CAWSVRRTGGQGYTF
NA | TRBJ2-7 | TRBV7-2 | NA | TGTGCCAGCACCGGCGGTAGCGGAGGCTACGAGCAGTACTTC | CASTGGSGGYEQYF
NA | TRBJ2-3 | TRBV9 | NA | TGTGCCAGCAAGGGGCGAGAGACCACAGATACGCAGTATTTT | CASKGRETTDTQYF
NA | TRBJ2-7 | TRBV11-2 | NA | TGTGCCAGCAGCTTAGATTGGAGAGGCGAGCAGTACTTC | CASSLDWRGEQYF
NA | TRBJ2-3 | TRBV29-1 | TRBD2 | TGCAGCGTTCCTCCGGGACTAGCGGGACTCTCAGATACGCAGTATTTT | CSVPPGLAGLSDTQYF
once | TRBJ2-6 | TRBV29-1 | NA | TGCAGCGCTAAGGAGGGAGGCAACGTCCTGACTTTC | CSAKEGGNVLTF
NA | TRBJ1-6 | TRBV28 | TRBD1 | TGTGCCAGCAGGCAACCGGGACAGGGATCACCCCTCCACTTT | CASRQPGQGSPLHF
NA | TRBJ1-1 | TRBV28 | NA | TGTGCCAGCAGTCCGGGACAAGGCACTGAAGCTTTCTTT | CASSPGQGTEAFF
NA | TRBJ2-3 | TRBV6-5 | TRBD2 | TGTGCCAGCAGGCCTAGCGGGGGCACAGATACGCAGTATTTT | CASRPSGGTDTQYF
NA | TRBJ1-5 | TRBV28 | NA | TGTGCCACCCTAGCCAGGGTAAGGAGCAATCAGCCCCAGCATTTT | CATLARVRSNQPQHF
NA | TRBJ1-2 | TRBV28 | TRBD1 | TGTGCCAGCACCACACCCGGGACAGGAGGCTATGGCTACACCTTC | CASTTPGTGGYGYTF
NA | TRBJ1-3 | TRBV12-5 | TRBD1 | TGTGCTAGTAGAGAGGGACAGAGCTCTGGAAACACCATATATTTT | CASREGQSSGNTIYF
NA | TRBJ2-7 | TRBV28 | TRBD2 | TGTGCCAGCAGTTCCCTCTGGACTAGCGGAGGGCTTTTCTCCTACGAGCAGTACTTC | CASSSLWTSGGLFSYEQYF
NA | TRBJ1-2 | TRBV5-5 | NA | TGTGCCAGCAGCTTGGCAGGACCGTGGGGCTACACCTTC | CASSLAGPWGYTF
NA | TRBJ2-7 | TRBV7-6 | TRBD1 | TGTGCCAGCAGCGGGCGGACCAGGGGGGAGCAGTACTTC | CASSGRTRGEQYF
NA | TRBJ2-5 | TRBV28 | NA | TGTGCCAGCGGCCGGGACGGACCGGTGGAGACCCAGTACTTC | CASGRDGPVETQYF
NA | TRBJ2-5 | TRBV7-3 | NA | TGTGCCAGCAGCTTATACGGCAGGAGTCAAGAGACCCAGTACTTC | CASSLYGRSQETQYF
once | TRBJ2-1 | TRBV11-3 | TRBD2 | TGTGCCAGCAGCTCTAGACTAGCGGGCTACAATGAGCAGTTCTTC | CASSSRLAGYNEQFF
NA | TRBJ2-5 | TRBV7-6 | TRBD1 | TGTGCCAGCAGCTTAGGGGCAGGGGGCCAAGAGACCCAGTACTTC | CASSLGAGGQETQYF
NA | TRBJ1-4 | TRBV4-1 | NA | TGCGCCAGCAGCCGGGGGCCGGTAATGGAAAAACTGTTTTTT | CASSRGPVMEKLFF
once | TRBJ2-5 | TRBV2 | NA | TGTGCCAGCAGCAGGTGGCGAGAGACCCAGTACTTC | CASSRWRETQYF
NA | TRBJ2-1 | TRBV7-9 | TRBD2 | TGTGCCAGCAGCCCGAGCGGGAGGGCGTCTGAGCAGTTCTTC | CASSPSGRASEQFF
NA | TRBJ2-2 | TRBV19 | NA | TGTGCCAGTAGAGTGACGGGCCTCAACACCGGGGAGCTGTTTTTT | CASRVTGLNTGELFF
once | TRBJ2-2 | TRBV7-8 | NA | TGTGCCAGCAGCCACCGGATAAAGGGCACCGGGGAGCTGTTTTTT | CASSHRIKGTGELFF
NA | TRBJ1-2 | TRBV4-2 | TRBD1 | TGTGCCAGCAGCCAAGCGGGACAGGGGGCAGGGTATGGCTACACCTTC | CASSQAGQGAGYGYTF
NA | TRBJ1-1 | TRBV7-6 | NA | TGTGCCAGCAGCTTACCCGGCACTGAAGCTTTCTTT | CASSLPGTEAFF
NA | TRBJ2-7 | TRBV4-2 | TRBD2 | TGTGCCAGCAGCCAAGATGGAGCGGGATCTAGCTACGAGCAGTACTTC | CASSQDGAGSSYEQYF
NA | TRBJ1-2 | TRBV5-5 | NA | TGTGCCAGCAGCTTAGAGGGGAACTATGGCTACACCTTC | CASSLEGNYGYTF
NA | TRBJ1-4 | TRBV28 | NA | TGTGCCAGCAGTTTTAATGAAAAACTGTTTTTT | CASSFNEKLFF
NA | TRBJ1-1 | TRBV2 | NA | TGTGCCAGCATTACGGGCTTGAAAGCTTTCTTT | CASITGLKAFF
once | TRBJ2-5 | TRBV10-3 | NA | TGTGCCATCAGTGAAGGCGGAGTAACAGAGACCCAGTACTTC | CAISEGGVTETQYF
once | TRBJ2-1 | TRBV5-1 | NA | TGCGCCAGCAGCTTGGAGGCGGCGGGGTTCTATGAGCAGTTCTTC | CASSLEAAGFYEQFF
NA | TRBJ2-7 | TRBV30 | NA | TGTGCCTGGAGGTGGGGGAGCGCCTACGAGCAGTACTTC | CAWRWGSAYEQYF
NA | TRBJ2-5 | TRBV28 | TRBD2 | TGTGCCAGCAGACTAGCGGGGGGGTACCAAGAGACCCAGTACTTC | CASRLAGGYQETQYF
NA | TRBJ2-7 | TRBV5-1 | NA | TGCGCCAGCAGCGGAAGCGGCTACGAGCAGTACTTC | CASSGSGYEQYF
NA | TRBJ2-7 | TRBV7-2 | TRBD1 | TGTGCCAGCAGCTTAGCTAGGGGGCGTTATAACGAGCAGTACTTC | CASSLARGRYNEQYF
NA | TRBJ1-1 | TRBV5-4 | NA | TGTGCCAGCAGGGCTGGACAGTTGAACACTGAAGCTTTCTTT | CASRAGQLNTEAFF
NA | TRBJ1-1 | TRBV30 | TRBD1 | TGTGCCTGGAGGTCCCTAGCGACAGGGATCTATAAAGCTTTCTTT | CAWRSLATGIYKAFF
NA | TRBJ2-3 | TRBV6-1 | TRBD1 | TGTGCCACCGAAACAGGGGGCACGGGCACAGATACGCAGTATTTT | CATETGGTGTDTQYF
NA | TRBJ1-1 | TRBV18 | NA | TGTGCCAGCTCACCAGTATTAGACAGGAACACTGAAGCTTTCTTT | CASSPVLDRNTEAFF
once | TRBJ1-6 | TRBV4-2 | NA | TGTGCCAGCAGCCAGGATTGGAATTCACCCCTCCACTTT | CASSQDWNSPLHF
NA | TRBJ2-7 | TRBV7-8 | NA | TGTGCCAGCAGTTACACGGACAGTTCCTACGAGCAGTACTTC | CASSYTDSSYEQYF
NA | TRBJ2-7 | TRBV9 | TRBD1 | TGTGCCAGCAGCGTAGAACAGGGGGCCTACGAGCAGTACTTC | CASSVEQGAYEQYF
NA | TRBJ1-4 | TRBV27 | NA | TGTGCCAGCAGTCCAATGGGGGCAGGCACTAATGAAAAACTGTTTTTT | CASSPMGAGTNEKLFF
NA | TRBJ2-7 | TRBV5-1 | NA | TGCGCCAGCAGTCCCAGGATGTTCGGACGCGAGTACGAGCAGTACTTC | CASSPRMFGREYEQYF
NA | TRBJ2-5 | TRBV15 | NA | TGTGCCACCAGCAAAGCTTCGTTACAAGAGACCCAGTACTTC | CATSKASLQETQYF
NA | TRBJ1-1 | TRBV2 | NA | TGTGCCAGCAGTTACTCTCGGCCTGAAGCTTTCTTT | CASSYSRPEAFF
NA | TRBJ1-4 | TRBV6-6 | TRBD1 | TGTGCCAGCAGAACCCGGGACAGGGCCGAGCAAAAACTGTTTTTT | CASRTRDRAEQKLFF
NA | TRBJ2-7 | TRBV6-5 | NA | TGTGCCAGCAGTGAGAGAACAGTAAACTACGAGCAGTACTTC | CASSERTVNYEQYF
NA | TRBJ1-2 | TRBV18 | TRBD1 | TGTGCCAGCTCAAATCGCGACAGGGAAGGCTACACCTTC | CASSNRDREGYTF
NA | TRBJ1-1 | TRBV19 | NA | TGTGCCAGTACACGTCCTCCAGGGGATTGGACTGAAGCTTTCTTT | CASTRPPGDWTEAFF
NA | TRBJ2-1 | TRBV28 | TRBD2 | TGTGCCAGCAGTTTATTGGCTAGCGGGACCTACTACAATGAGCAGTTCTTC | CASSLLASGTYYNEQFF